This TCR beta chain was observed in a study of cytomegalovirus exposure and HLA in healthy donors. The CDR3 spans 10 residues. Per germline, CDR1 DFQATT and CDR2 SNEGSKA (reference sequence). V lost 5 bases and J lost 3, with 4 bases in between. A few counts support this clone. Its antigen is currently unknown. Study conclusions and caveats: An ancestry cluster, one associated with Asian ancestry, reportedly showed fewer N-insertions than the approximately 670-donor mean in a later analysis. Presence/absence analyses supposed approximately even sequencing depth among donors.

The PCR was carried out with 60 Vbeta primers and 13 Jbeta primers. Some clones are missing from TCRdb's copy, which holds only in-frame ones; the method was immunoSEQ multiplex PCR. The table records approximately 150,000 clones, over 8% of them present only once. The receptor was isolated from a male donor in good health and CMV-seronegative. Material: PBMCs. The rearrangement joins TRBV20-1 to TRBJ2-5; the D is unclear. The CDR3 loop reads CSAVKETQYF. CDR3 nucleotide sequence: TGCAGTGCTGTCAAAGAGACCCAGTACTTC.